These T cell receptor beta chains were read from a single sample in a study of blood T cell repertoires in COVID-19. Clones were read by immunoSEQ multiplex PCR, and TCRdb kept only the in-frame ones, dropping some. This sample carries fewer than 75,000 clones, 79% of them seen once, and the ten largest clones take 2.5% to 3.5%. Sequenced input: peripheral blood. Receptors originate from a man in his 60s with acute or convalescent COVID-19. CDR3s include the opening cysteine and the closing phenylalanine or tryptophan. The D gene is left open where the match is weak. Clone size is not always given. Where it is, it says once, few, many or a class for expanded clones.

D: -
V: TRBV7-9
size: -
J: TRBJ2-5
DNA: TGTGCCAGCAGCTTAGCCCAAATTCCAAGGACAGGGAGGGAGGAGACCCAGTACTTC
CDR3: CASSLAQIPRTGREETQYF

D: -
V: TRBV2
size: -
J: TRBJ1-5
DNA: TGTGCCAGCAGTGCCTGGACTTATCAGCCCCAGCATTTT
CDR3: CASSAWTYQPQHF

D: -
V: TRBV19
size: -
J: TRBJ1-2
DNA: TGTGCCAGTAGTATCAGTAGGGACAAAAACGGCTACACCTTC
CDR3: CASSISRDKNGYTF

D: -
V: TRBV2
size: -
J: TRBJ1-1
DNA: TGTGCCAGCAGTGTTGGGGCCGGGACTGAAGCTTTCTTT
CDR3: CASSVGAGTEAFF

D: -
V: TRBV27
size: -
J: TRBJ1-5
DNA: TGTGCCAGCAGTTTACCGAGGGGGACCAATCAGCCCCAGCATTTT
CDR3: CASSLPRGTNQPQHF

D: -
V: TRBV5-8
size: once
J: TRBJ1-1
DNA: TGTGCCAGCAGCCTGGGGAGCACCACTGAAGCTTTCTTT
CDR3: CASSLGSTTEAFF

D: -
V: TRBV4-1
size: -
J: TRBJ2-3
DNA: TGCGCCAGCAGCCAAGTATGGATGTCAGGGCCAGATACGCAGTATTTT
CDR3: CASSQVWMSGPDTQYF

D: TRBD2
V: TRBV6-5
size: -
J: TRBJ2-1
DNA: TGTGCCACCCGGGGGGGGCTCTACAATGAGCAGTTCTTC
CDR3: CATRGGLYNEQFF

D: -
V: TRBV29-1
size: -
J: TRBJ2-5
DNA: TGCAGCGTTGGCGACTGGCGAGAGACCCAGTACTTC
CDR3: CSVGDWRETQYF

D: TRBD2
V: TRBV9
size: -
J: TRBJ2-5
DNA: TGTGCCAGCAGCTTTAGCGGGGGGCGCCACGAGACCCAGTACTTC
CDR3: CASSFSGGRHETQYF

D: -
V: TRBV2
size: -
J: TRBJ2-5
DNA: TGTGCCAGCACCGGGGATGGAGGGACCCAGTACTTC
CDR3: CASTGDGGTQYF

D: -
V: TRBV7-9
size: -
J: TRBJ2-7
DNA: TGTGCCAGCAGCTCCCCCCGGTCGGTCGAGCAGTACTTC
CDR3: CASSSPRSVEQYF

D: TRBD1
V: TRBV7-3
size: -
J: TRBJ2-1
DNA: TGTGCCAGCAGCTTAATGGGACAGGGGCCGAGCTCCTACAATGAGCAGTTCTTC
CDR3: CASSLMGQGPSSYNEQFF

D: TRBD1
V: TRBV5-4
size: few
J: TRBJ1-6
DNA: TGTGCCAGCAGCTTGCGTCCGGGACAGGATAATTCACCCCTCCACTTT
CDR3: CASSLRPGQDNSPLHF

D: -
V: TRBV5-1
size: -
J: TRBJ2-5
DNA: TGCGCCAGCAGCTTCCAGCGGGCCCAAGAGACCCAGTACTTC
CDR3: CASSFQRAQETQYF

D: -
V: TRBV7-8
size: -
J: TRBJ2-4
DNA: TGTGCCAGCAGCCAGGAGGGGGGGACCAAAAACATTCAGTACTTC
CDR3: CASSQEGGTKNIQYF

D: TRBD1
V: TRBV6-5
size: -
J: TRBJ1-2
DNA: TGTGCCAGCAGTTACGAGACAGGGCAAGGCTACACCTTC
CDR3: CASSYETGQGYTF

D: TRBD2
V: TRBV6-4
size: once
J: TRBJ2-1
DNA: TGTGCCAGCAGTGACCGGGGGGGCTCCTACAATGAGCAGTTCTTC
CDR3: CASSDRGGSYNEQFF

D: -
V: TRBV7-3
size: -
J: TRBJ2-1
DNA: TGTGCCAGCAGCTTAACGGAGAACTTAGGGGCGCACAATGAGCAGTTCTTC
CDR3: CASSLTENLGAHNEQFF

D: TRBD1
V: TRBV10-3
size: -
J: TRBJ1-6
DNA: TGTGCCATCAGTGTGGACAGGGGTTTTAATTCACCCCTCCACTTT
CDR3: CAISVDRGFNSPLHF

D: TRBD1
V: TRBV5-6
size: -
J: TRBJ2-2
DNA: TGTGCCAGCGCGACAGGGATCACCGGGGAGCTGTTTTTT
CDR3: CASATGITGELFF

D: -
V: TRBV29-1
size: -
J: TRBJ1-3
DNA: TGCAGCGCTATTGACACAGGACTAGGGGGAAACACCATATATTTT
CDR3: CSAIDTGLGGNTIYF

D: TRBD1
V: TRBV27
size: -
J: TRBJ1-2
DNA: TGTGCCAGCGCAGACAGGGCCTATGGCTACACCTTC
CDR3: CASADRAYGYTF

D: -
V: TRBV7-2
size: -
J: TRBJ1-3
DNA: TGTGCCAGCAGCTTACAGGGCTTCTCTGGAAACACCATATATTTT
CDR3: CASSLQGFSGNTIYF

D: TRBD1
V: TRBV9
size: medium-sized
J: TRBJ1-2
DNA: TGTGCCAGCAGCGGATTACAGGGGCGGGATGGCTACACCTTC
CDR3: CASSGLQGRDGYTF

D: TRBD2
V: TRBV10-3
size: once
J: TRBJ2-7
DNA: TGTGCCATCAGTGATTGGGGACTAGCGGACGAGCAGTACTTC
CDR3: CAISDWGLADEQYF

D: -
V: TRBV5-1
size: -
J: TRBJ2-6
DNA: TGCGCCAGCAGCTTGGTGGCAGCTGGGGCCAACGTCCTGACTTTC
CDR3: CASSLVAAGANVLTF

D: -
V: TRBV2
size: -
J: TRBJ2-3
DNA: TGTGCCAGCAGCCTCTGGCGAGGGAGTGGTGATACGCAGTATTTT
CDR3: CASSLWRGSGDTQYF

D: -
V: TRBV12-3/TRBV12-4
size: -
J: TRBJ1-2
DNA: TGTGCCAGCAGTTTAACAGGGACCTATGGCTACACCTTC
CDR3: CASSLTGTYGYTF

D: TRBD1
V: TRBV6-5
size: -
J: TRBJ1-2
DNA: TGTGCCAGCAGTAACCCGGACAGGGGGCTCTTGGGCTACACCTTC
CDR3: CASSNPDRGLLGYTF

D: -
V: TRBV9
size: -
J: TRBJ1-3
DNA: TGTGCCAGCAGCGTAGGCAGCTCTGGAAACACCATATATTTT
CDR3: CASSVGSSGNTIYF

D: TRBD2
V: TRBV7-2
size: -
J: TRBJ2-1
DNA: TGTGCCAGCGGACTAGCGGGGGATCTCTACAATGAGCAGTTCTTC
CDR3: CASGLAGDLYNEQFF

D: -
V: TRBV12-3/TRBV12-4
size: -
J: TRBJ2-3
DNA: TGTGCCAGCAGTTATCGAGCTAAAGATACGCAGTATTTT
CDR3: CASSYRAKDTQYF

D: TRBD1
V: TRBV5-1
size: -
J: TRBJ2-5
DNA: TGCGCCAGCAGCTTGGCAAGGGGGCTCAGGGAGACCCAGTACTTC
CDR3: CASSLARGLRETQYF

D: -
V: TRBV5-6
size: few
J: TRBJ1-2
DNA: TGTGCCAGCAGCTTCCGGACAGCGACCTATGGCTACACCTTC
CDR3: CASSFRTATYGYTF

D: -
V: TRBV7-8
size: -
J: TRBJ2-7
DNA: TGTGCCAGCACCCCAGGGGTACCGACCTACGAGCAGTACTTC
CDR3: CASTPGVPTYEQYF

D: -
V: TRBV9
size: -
J: TRBJ1-1
DNA: TGTGCCAGCAGCGTAGCAGCCGGGAGGACTGAAGCTTTCTTT
CDR3: CASSVAAGRTEAFF

D: -
V: TRBV7-2
size: -
J: TRBJ2-1
DNA: TGTGCCAGCAGCTTCCTACAGGGAAGGAGCGGTGAGCAGTTCTTC
CDR3: CASSFLQGRSGEQFF

D: -
V: TRBV4-1
size: once
J: TRBJ1-5
DNA: TGCGCCAGCAGCCAGAGGGGGGGTGCTGAGCAGCCCCAGCATTTT
CDR3: CASSQRGGAEQPQHF

D: -
V: TRBV5-6
size: -
J: TRBJ2-7
DNA: TGTGCCAGCAGCTTGAGAGGGACCTACGAGCAGTACTTC
CDR3: CASSLRGTYEQYF